The 17 T cell receptor beta chains listed next were all sequenced from one sample in a study of blood T cell repertoires in COVID-19. Generated by immunoSEQ multiplex PCR, the TCRdb table keeps only in-frame clones and is missing some. The table includes 55,000 to 95,000 clones, nearly 85% detected once. Material: peripheral blood. These receptors originate from a woman aged 55-70 years with acute or convalescent COVID-19.

This chain connects TRBV5-1 to TRBJ2-1, with 14 bases that match TRBD2. The CDR3 has 15 amino acids. Germline V gives CDR1 SGHRS, CDR2 YFSETQ. V lost 3 bases, J lost 8 bases, and 4 bases stayed unmatched. CDR3 in DNA: TGCGCCAGCAGCTGGGGGACTAGCGGGAGCGATGAGCAGTTCTTC. Amino acid sequence: CASSWGTSGSDEQFF.

The genes are TRBV5-1 and TRBJ1-4; D gene uncertain. Germline assignment: CDR1 SGHRS and CDR2 YFSETQ. Trimming took off 1 base at V and 3 bases at J, with 7 bases between the two ends. There are 14 residues in the CDR3. DNA for the CDR3: TGCGCCAGCAGCTTGAGCGGACCTAATGAAAAACTGTTTTTT. Amino acid sequence: CASSLSGPNEKLFF.

CDR3 sequence: CASRDGTEAFF. The CDR3 bases are TGTGCCAGTCGAGATGGCACTGAAGCTTTCTTT. J is TRBJ1-1 and V is TRBV19; D uncertain. Trimming took 8 bases from V and 4 from J, leaving 8 bases between them. Germline assignment: CDR1 LNHDA and CDR2 SQIVND (reference sequence). CDR3 length: 11 amino acids.

The chain uses TRBV11-2 and TRBJ2-5; 7 nucleotides match TRBD1. Germline lookup yields CDR1 SGHAT and CDR2 FQNNGV. Trimming took 8 bases from V and 2 from J; bases not matched to a gene: 14. This CDR3 comprises 16 residues. The DNA of the CDR3 is TGTGCCAGCGGACGGAGCCGGGACAGAAGGCAAGAGACCCAGTACTTC. Protein: CASGRSRDRRQETQYF.

This clone was seen more than once but under ten times. This chain connects TRBV6-5 to TRBJ2-3, with D possibly TRBD1 on 5 matching bases. This CDR3 region has 15 residues. Germline lookup yields CDR1 MNHEY and CDR2 SVGAGI. Trimming shortened V by 0 bases and J by 4 bases, and 11 bases separated the two germline ends. CDR3 loop: CASSYSHGASDTQYF. The CDR3 DNA reads TGTGCCAGCAGTTACTCTCATGGGGCGTCAGATACGCAGTATTTT.

V usage is TRBV3-1 (or the pseudogene TRBV3-2) and J usage is TRBJ2-7; D is possibly TRBD2 (6 bases). CDR1 is LGHDT and CDR2 is YNNKEL in the germline V gene (reference sequence). This CDR3 contains 15 residues. V was shortened by 1 base and J by 2 bases, with 12 bases between the two germline ends. CDR3 region: CASSQVEGPTYEQYF. The CDR3, as DNA: TGTGCCAGCAGCCAAGTGGAGGGACCAACCTACGAGCAGTACTTC.

The rearrangement links TRBV5-1 to TRBJ2-7, with 8 bases fitting TRBD1. The J segment lost 6 bases and the V segment lost 4 bases, leaving 9 bases of the junction unmatched. The CDR3 contains 14 residues. Germline V gene sequence: CDR1 SGHRS, CDR2 YFSETQ. CDR3 region: CASSGGLTGGEQYF. DNA for the CDR3: TGCGCCAGCAGCGGGGGACTCACAGGGGGCGAGCAGTACTTC.

The chain couples TRBV4-1 to TRBJ1-4; D gene unclear. The germline V and J ends were trimmed by 3 bases and 4 bases, with 12 bases remaining between them. The CDR3 spans 15 residues. CDR1 MGHRA and CDR2 YSYEKL come from the germline V gene. CDR3 DNA sequence: TGCGCCAGCAGCCAGGTCAGCGGAGGTAATGAAAAACTGTTTTTT. Translated: CASSQVSGGNEKLFF.

The CDR3 nucleotides read TGTGCCAGCAGCTCCCAGGATGAGCAGTTCTTC. This codes for CASSSQDEQFF. The V and J genes are TRBV5-6 and TRBJ2-1; the D is unclear. CDR1 SGHDT and CDR2 YYEEEE come from the germline V gene. Between the trimmed V and J ends, which lost 3 bases and 8 bases, there was a span of 6 bases. The CDR3 covers 11 residues.

The genes are TRBV6-6 and TRBJ2-7, with TRBD2 matching over 10 bases. The CDR3 runs 17 residues. Unmatched junction bases numbered 15, after V lost 5 bases and J lost 5 bases. From germline, CDR1 is MNHNY and CDR2 SVGAGI (reference sequence). The DNA for the CDR3 is TGTGCCAGCAGTCCGGGACTAGCGCGGGAGATAACCCACGAGCAGTACTTC. It is translated as CASSPGLAREITHEQYF.

V and J are TRBV4-2 and TRBJ2-3; 7 nucleotides align to TRBD2. This CDR3 region has 15 residues. V shed 0 bases and J 4 bases; nucleotides not matched to a gene: 4. The germline gives CDR1 LGHNA, CDR2 YNFKEQ. CDR3 residues: CASSQEPGLSDTQYF. CDR3 DNA: TGTGCCAGCAGCCAAGAGCCGGGACTATCAGATACGCAGTATTTT.

This sequence joins TRBV7-2 and TRBJ2-3, with 9 nucleotides matching TRBD2. The trim removed 5 bases at V and 2 bases at J, leaving 5 bases unmatched. Germline CDR1 is SGHTA and CDR2 is FQGNSA. There are 15 residues in the CDR3. The CDR3 loop reads CASSKGGLATDTQYF. CDR3 DNA: TGTGCCAGCAGCAAAGGGGGACTAGCCACAGATACGCAGTATTTT.

The genes are TRBV5-4 and TRBJ2-3, with 8 positions matching TRBD2. Germline trimming cut 4 bases from V and 2 bases from J; bases unmatched to any gene: 3. Germline CDR1 is SGHNT and CDR2 is YYREEE (reference sequence). The CDR3 sequence is 14 residues long. The CDR3 loop reads CASSPLAVTDTQYF. In nucleotides, the CDR3 is TGTGCCAGCAGCCCACTAGCGGTCACAGATACGCAGTATTTT.

The gene calls are TRBV5-5 and TRBJ2-1, with 10 bases aligning to TRBD1. Germline assignment: CDR1 SGHKS and CDR2 YYEKEE (reference sequence). The CDR3 has 15 residues. Losses at the gene ends were 0 bases for V and 7 bases for J; bases not matched to a gene: 4. The CDR3 sequence is CASSLDAGQGNEQFF. The CDR3 DNA sequence: TGTGCCAGCAGCTTGGATGCGGGACAGGGGAATGAGCAGTTCTTC.

This rearrangement joins TRBV7-2 to TRBJ1-2; a possible D gene is TRBD1 (5 bases). Germline V gene data show CDR1 as SGHTA and CDR2 as FQGNSA. The length of the CDR3 is 14 residues. Trimming cost V 2 bases and J 6 bases, with 13 bases left between them. The CDR3 DNA is TGTGCCAGCAGCTTAAGTCCCCAGGGCAATGGCTACACCTTC. Translated, it gives CASSLSPQGNGYTF.

This chain connects TRBV5-1 to TRBJ1-4; D is unresolved. This CDR3 comprises 16 residues. Trimming took off 3 bases at V and 3 bases at J, with 15 bases between the two ends. CDR1 SGHRS and CDR2 YFSETQ come from the germline V gene. CDR3 in DNA: TGCGCCAGCAGCTCCGCGCCACTTGTGGCTAATGAAAAACTGTTTTTT. As protein: CASSSAPLVANEKLFF.

The genes are TRBV19 and TRBJ1-5; 8 positions agree with TRBD1. The germline V gene encodes CDR1 LNHDA and CDR2 SQIVND (reference sequence). The CDR3 totals 15 residues. V was clipped by 1 base and J by 6 bases; unmatched bases: 5. The CDR3 coding sequence is TGTGCCAGTAGTATAGCAGGGGGCCCAGGTCAGCCCCAGCATTTT. It encodes CASSIAGGPGQPQHF.